A single sample gave rise to the 19 T cell receptor beta chains below, sequenced in a study of TIL therapy for anti-PD-1-resistant metastatic lung cancer. Sequencing used immunoSEQ v3. Sequencing used immunoSEQ multiplex PCR; TCRdb keeps in-frame clones, though not all of them. Among 54,000 or so clones listed, roughly 84% were seen once. As to time point: pre-treatment sample, taken before nivolumab and TIL therapy. The sample here was blood, taken at baseline. The source is a person between 30 and 79 years old with non-small cell lung cancer.

This clone showed up just once. The chain has TRBV5-1 and TRBJ2-1; perhaps TRBD1 as D (5 bases). The germline V gene encodes CDR1 SGHRS and CDR2 YFSETQ. The CDR3 is 15 residues long. Trimming pared 0 bases from V and 2 bases from J, leaving 9 bases between. DNA of the CDR3: TGCGCCAGCAGCTTGGAACAGGCTACCTACAATGAGCAGTTCTTC. As protein: CASSLEQATYNEQFF.

This clone was observed a single time. This sequence joins TRBV10-3 and TRBJ2-1, with 7 bases matching TRBD2. V lost 2 bases to trimming and J lost 1 base; unmatched junction nucleotides: 2. The CDR3 has 15 residues. Germline CDR1 is ENHRY and CDR2 is SYGVKD. CDR3: CAISEGLGSYNEQFF. CDR3 bases: TGTGCCATCAGTGAGGGACTAGGGTCCTACAATGAGCAGTTCTTC.

The chain joins TRBV2 to TRBJ1-4, with no clear D. There are 15 residues in the CDR3. Germline CDR1 and CDR2: SNHLY and FYNNEI. The V end was cut by 0 bases, the J end by 4 bases, with 9 bases between. DNA of the CDR3: TGTGCCAGCAGTGAAGCAGGGCAGTTTAATGAAAAACTGTTTTTT. Protein: CASSEAGQFNEKLFF.

This chain joins TRBV14 and TRBJ1-1; D possibly corresponds to TRBD1 (5 bases). V lost 0 bases to trimming and J lost 3 bases, with 8 bases between them. The CDR3 consists of 14 residues. CDR1 and CDR2 (germline): SGHDN, FVKESK. The CDR3 protein is CASSQDWGDTEAFF. In nucleotides, the CDR3 is TGTGCCAGCAGCCAAGATTGGGGGGACACTGAAGCTTTCTTT.

The sample holds a few counts of this clone. This chain uses TRBV30 with TRBJ1-5; 9 bases are a match to TRBD1. The CDR3 contains 15 residues. The germline V gene has CDR1 GTSNPN and CDR2 SVGIG (reference sequence). J gave up 1 base and V 2 bases, and 3 bases lay outside the gene matches. In DNA form, the CDR3 reads TGTGCCTGGAGTCCGGGACAGGGAAGCAATCAGCCCCAGCATTTT. As protein: CAWSPGQGSNQPQHF.

This clone was detected a few times. The CDR3 DNA follows: TGTGCCAGCCATATGGGGACAGGCCGGTACTACGAGCAGTACTTC. Translation gives CASHMGTGRYYEQYF. V usage is TRBV28 and J usage is TRBJ2-7; 8 bases agree with TRBD1. Germline CDR1 and CDR2: MDHEN and SYDVKM. The CDR3 sequence is 15 residues long. Trimming at V came to 8 bases and at J to 3 bases, leaving 12 bases not matched to a gene.

The J gene is TRBJ2-3, the V gene TRBV6-6; TRBD2 aligns across 10 bases. This CDR3 has 14 residues. Germline assignment: CDR1 MNHNY and CDR2 SVGAGI (reference sequence). V trimming: 5 bases; J trimming: 5 bases; junction bases outside the gene matches: 4. The CDR3 protein is CASSSGGAKDTQYF. CDR3 DNA sequence: TGTGCCAGCAGTAGCGGGGGGGCCAAAGATACGCAGTATTTT.

This clone has a single count. The gene calls are TRBV9 and TRBJ1-1; D may be TRBD1 (6 bases). The germline V gene encodes CDR1 SGDLS and CDR2 YYNGEE. The CDR3 has 13 amino acids. The germline V and J ends were trimmed by 4 bases and 3 bases, with 10 bases remaining between them. The CDR3 region has the DNA TGTGCCAGCAGCCCTCGACAGGACACTGAAGCTTTCTTT. Translation gives CASSPRQDTEAFF.

The chain links TRBV5-5 to TRBJ1-6; D is undetermined. Trimming pared 0 bases from V and 9 bases from J, leaving 4 bases between. The CDR3 has 12 residues. The germline gives CDR1 SGHKS, CDR2 YYEKEE (reference sequence). In DNA, the CDR3 is TGTGCCAGCAGCTTGGATGTTTCACCCCTCCACTTT. This encodes CASSLDVSPLHF.

V gene TRBV11-2 combines with J gene TRBJ1-1; D remains unclear. This CDR3 has 13 residues. CDR1 and CDR2 (germline): SGHAT, FQNNGV. V was shortened by 5 bases and J by 0 bases, with 7 bases between the two germline ends. In DNA, the CDR3 is TGTGCCAGCAGCCCGGACCTGAACACTGAAGCTTTCTTT. Protein sequence: CASSPDLNTEAFF.

This chain uses TRBV5-1 with TRBJ2-5; TRBD2 aligns across 9 bases. The V and J ends lost 0 bases and 5 bases, in that order; junction bases with no gene match: 8. Germline V CDR1 and CDR2: SGHRS, YFSETQ. CDR3 size: 16 residues. The CDR3 reads CASSLELAGARETQYF. Written as DNA, the CDR3 is TGCGCCAGCAGCTTGGAGTTAGCGGGGGCCCGGGAGACCCAGTACTTC. The full variable domain, in which reference TRBV5-1 and TRBJ2-5 provide the parts outside the CDR3, is KAGVTQTPRYLIKTRGQQVTLSCSPISGHRSVSWYQQTPGQGLQFLFEYFSETQRNKGNFPGRFSGRQFSNSRSEMNVSTLELGDSALYLCASSLELAGARETQYFGPGTRLLVL.

The V and J genes are TRBV27 and TRBJ2-7; the match to TRBD1 covers 12 bases. This CDR3 comprises 14 residues. Looked up from germline, CDR1 is MNHEY and CDR2 is SMNVEV (reference sequence). Germline trimming cut 4 bases from V and 6 bases from J; bases unmatched to any gene: 4. The CDR3 DNA reads TGTGCCAGCAGTTGGAGGGACAGGGGGCGCGAGCAGTACTTC. This sequence encodes CASSWRDRGREQYF.

The chain uses TRBV23-1 and TRBJ1-2, with TRBD1 matching 7 bases. TRBV23-1 qualifies as an ORF whose function is uncertain. The CDR3 sequence is 18 residues long. V shed 0 bases and J 2 bases; nucleotides not matched to a gene: 12. CDR3: CASSQSSEKDRKNYGYTF. The CDR3 bases are TGCGCCAGCAGTCAATCTTCCGAGAAGGACAGGAAAAACTATGGCTACACCTTC.

The chain recombines TRBV28 with TRBJ1-4; 7 positions agree with TRBD1. Germline CDR1 and CDR2: MDHEN and SYDVKM. Germline trimming cut 6 bases from V and 8 bases from J; bases unmatched to any gene: 9. The CDR3 runs to 14 residues. CDR3 coding DNA: TGTGCCAGCAGCCGGGAGGGGGCCCGGGAAAAACTGTTTTTT. This gives the protein CASSREGAREKLFF.

The gene calls are TRBV6-5 and TRBJ2-7; 7 bases are shared with TRBD1. Trimming cost V 6 bases and J 3 bases; bases outside gene matches: 8. Germline CDR1 MNHEY, CDR2 SVGAGI. This CDR3 region has 14 residues. The CDR3 protein is CASRTMGQIYEQYF. CDR3 sequence (DNA): TGTGCCAGCAGGACCATGGGACAGATCTACGAGCAGTACTTC.

The genes are TRBV4-1 and TRBJ2-7; 7 bases fit TRBD1. V lost 2 bases to trimming and J lost 8 bases; unmatched junction nucleotides: 12. CDR3 size: 15 residues. Germline lookup yields CDR1 MGHRA and CDR2 YSYEKL. For the CDR3, the DNA is TGCGCCAGCAGCCAAACGACAGGGTCATTAGCAAAGCAGTACTTC. The encoded protein is CASSQTTGSLAKQYF.

The rearrangement uses TRBV5-1 and TRBJ1-2; 8 positions match TRBD1. V lost 4 bases to trimming and J lost 8 bases; unmatched junction nucleotides: 13. This CDR3 is 15 amino acids long. The germline V gene encodes CDR1 SGHRS and CDR2 YFSETQ. CDR3 nucleotides: TGCGCCAGCAGCCTCGCGACGGACAGGGTCGGAGGCTACACCTTC. Amino acids: CASSLATDRVGGYTF.

J is TRBJ1-3 and V is TRBV11-2, with D unresolved. This CDR3 is built from 13 residues. Trimming left V 2 bases short and J 11 bases short, with 13 bases between. Germline V gene lookup returns CDR1 SGHAT and CDR2 FQNNGV. The CDR3 region is CASSLRPSSPIYF. The DNA of the CDR3 is TGTGCCAGCAGCTTACGGCCGAGCTCTCCCATATATTTT.

The genes are TRBV5-1 and TRBJ2-5; a possible D gene is TRBD1 (5 bases). The germline V gene has CDR1 SGHRS and CDR2 YFSETQ. This CDR3 region has 14 residues. V lost 0 bases, J lost 3 bases, and 9 bases lay in between. The CDR3 bases are TGCGCCAGCAGCTTGGATGTAGGGGAAGAGACCCAGTACTTC. This sequence encodes CASSLDVGEETQYF.